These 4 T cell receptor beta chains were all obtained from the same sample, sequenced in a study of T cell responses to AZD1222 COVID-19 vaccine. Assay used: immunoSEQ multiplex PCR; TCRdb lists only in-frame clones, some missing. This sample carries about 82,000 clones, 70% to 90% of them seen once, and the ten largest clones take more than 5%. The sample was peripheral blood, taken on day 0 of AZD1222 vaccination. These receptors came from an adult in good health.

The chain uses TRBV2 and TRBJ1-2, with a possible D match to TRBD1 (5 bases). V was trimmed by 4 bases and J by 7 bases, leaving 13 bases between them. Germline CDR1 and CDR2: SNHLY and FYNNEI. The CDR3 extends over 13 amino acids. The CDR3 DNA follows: TGTGCCAGCAGTGTCCCCGGGACGGGTGGCTACACCTTC. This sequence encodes CASSVPGTGGYTF.

CDR3 sequence reads: CAWSPPDRLNYGYTF. CDR3 bases: TGTGCCTGGAGCCCCCCGGACAGACTTAACTATGGCTACACCTTC. V and J are TRBV30 and TRBJ1-2; a possible D gene is TRBD1 (6 bases). Germline assignment: CDR1 GTSNPN and CDR2 SVGIG (reference sequence). The CDR3 runs 15 residues. The V and J ends lost 3 bases and 1 base respectively, with 15 bases between them.

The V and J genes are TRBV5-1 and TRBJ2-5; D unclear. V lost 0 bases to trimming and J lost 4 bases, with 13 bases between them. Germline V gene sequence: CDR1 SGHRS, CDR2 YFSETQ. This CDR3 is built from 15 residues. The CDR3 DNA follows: TGCGCCAGCAGCTTGGGGGCGTCTAATAGAGAGACCCAGTACTTC. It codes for CASSLGASNRETQYF.

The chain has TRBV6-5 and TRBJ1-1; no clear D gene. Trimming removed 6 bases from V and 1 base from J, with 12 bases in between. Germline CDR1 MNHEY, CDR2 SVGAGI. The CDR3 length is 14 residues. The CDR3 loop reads CASSLRDSNTEAFF. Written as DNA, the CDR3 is TGTGCCAGCAGCCTCCGAGACTCGAACACTGAAGCTTTCTTT.